Sequencing of this TCR beta chain was carried out in a study of PD-1 blockade in classical Hodgkin lymphoma. This table comes from immunoSEQ multiplex PCR, and its TCRdb copy is limited to in-frame clones, with some not included. Of some 48,000 clones listed, approximately 80% are singletons. Regarding time point: cycle 4 day 1 (C4D1), after more than 5 weeks of nivolumab. No patient escaped relapse after autologous stem cell transplantation, and brentuximab vedotin exposure varied. CDR1 and CDR2 from the germline V gene are MNHEY and SMNVEV (reference sequence). J lost 5 bases, V lost 0 bases, and 9 bases had no gene match. The CDR3 has 16 residues.

V usage is TRBV27 and J usage is TRBJ2-7; 8 bases are shared with TRBD1. The TCR sequence derives from a human donor with classical Hodgkin lymphoma. This material consisted of peripheral blood mononuclear cells (PBMCs), taken before the fourth cycle of nivolumab. This CDR3 is CASSLSPWTGTDEQYF. The CDR3 bases are TGTGCCAGCAGTTTATCGCCGTGGACAGGGACGGACGAGCAGTACTTC.